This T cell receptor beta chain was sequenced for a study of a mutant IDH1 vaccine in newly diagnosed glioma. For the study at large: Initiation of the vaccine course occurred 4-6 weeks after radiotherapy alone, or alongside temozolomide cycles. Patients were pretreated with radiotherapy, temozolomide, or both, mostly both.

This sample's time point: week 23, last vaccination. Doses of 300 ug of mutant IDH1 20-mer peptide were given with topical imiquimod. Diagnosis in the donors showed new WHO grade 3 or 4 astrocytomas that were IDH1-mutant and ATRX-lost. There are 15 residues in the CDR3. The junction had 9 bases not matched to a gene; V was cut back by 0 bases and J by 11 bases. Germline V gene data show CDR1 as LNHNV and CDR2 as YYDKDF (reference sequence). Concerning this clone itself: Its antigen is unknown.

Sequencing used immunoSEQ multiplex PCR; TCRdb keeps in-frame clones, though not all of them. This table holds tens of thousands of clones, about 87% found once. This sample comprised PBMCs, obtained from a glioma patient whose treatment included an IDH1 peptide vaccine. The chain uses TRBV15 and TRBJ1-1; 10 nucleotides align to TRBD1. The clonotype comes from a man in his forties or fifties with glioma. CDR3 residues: CATSRDSRTGGRAFF. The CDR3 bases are TGTGCCACCAGCAGAGATAGCCGGACAGGGGGTAGGGCTTTCTTT.